This T cell receptor (beta chain) comes out of a study of tumor-infiltrating lymphocytes in primary liver carcinoma. For the study at large: Productive TCRbeta read yields ran from roughly 3.9 to 6.8 million per sample and were similar between tissues.

The investigators made TCR beta cDNA from about 500 ng total RNA, using a constant-region primer. Each TCR beta library was derived from three nested multiplex PCR rounds that employed slightly modified ARM-PCR. Forward primers for TRBV1-TRBV30 and a C-beta reverse primer served the first two PCR rounds, at approximately 10 cycles each. TCRdb used MiXCR to reprocess the multiplex PCR reads, holding one entry per CDR3 protein. The data hold 100,000 to 150,000 distinct CDR3 sequences, with 55% to 75% observed a single time. Notes on this clonotype: Its antigen is unknown.

The study's findings and limits: Tumor region pairs outstripped tumor-adjacent and tumor-blood pairs in overlap. Tumors significantly exceeded blood in top-250-clone fraction (p = 0.039).

The V end lost 6 bases, the J end lost 8 bases, and 14 bases lay between the germline ends. The CDR3 is 13 amino acids. Germline V CDR1 and CDR2: MNHEY, SVGAGI. Co-extracted RNA and DNA came from roughly 20-30 mg of unsorted bulk tissue. The patients, who had chronic HBV infection, were treatment-naive (untreated). The sequenced material came from liver tumor tissue from sampling region 3. Indicated subset: tumor region T3, left-lateral pole. V is TRBV6-5 and J is TRBJ2-1; D may be TRBD1 or TRBD2 (5 bases each). The receptor was derived from a woman aged 60-75 years with primary liver carcinoma and hepatitis B virus infection. The CDR3 DNA follows: TGTGCCAGCAGCTCTCTTAGAGGGGATGAGCAGTTCTTC. Residues: CASSSLRGDEQFF.